These 29 T cell receptor beta chains were all obtained from the same sample, sequenced in a study of PD-1 blockade in classical Hodgkin lymphoma. Time point described: cycle 4 day 1 (C4D1), after more than five weeks of nivolumab. After autologous stem cell transplantation all patients relapsed, and prior brentuximab vedotin exposure differed between cohorts. Magnetic negative selection of thawed PBMCs yielded the CD8+ T cells. Assay used: immunoSEQ multiplex PCR; TCRdb lists only in-frame clones, some missing. Of 9,100 or so clones in the sample, roughly 80% were seen once. The sequencing here drew on CD8+ T cells from blood, taken before the fourth cycle of nivolumab. The receptors were sampled from a human donor with classical Hodgkin lymphoma.

V and J are TRBV19 and TRBJ1-2; perhaps TRBD1 as D (5 bases). The CDR3 consists of 15 residues. Trimming took off 2 bases at V and 8 bases at J, with 18 bases between the two ends. From germline, CDR1 is LNHDA and CDR2 SQIVND (reference sequence). DNA for the CDR3: TGTGCCAGTAGTATAAGCTCGAGCGGGACCAGCGGCTACACCTTC. Translating it yields CASSISSSGTSGYTF.

The rearrangement joins TRBV7-6 to TRBJ2-1; 8 nucleotides align to TRBD1. Trimming took 2 bases from V and 4 from J; bases not matched to a gene: 4. This CDR3 is built from 15 residues. CDR1 and CDR2 (germline): SGHVS, FNYEAQ. This CDR3 reads CASSLTGGGYNEQFF. The DNA for the CDR3 is TGTGCCAGCAGCTTAACAGGGGGTGGGTACAATGAGCAGTTCTTC.

The chain links TRBV5-4 to TRBJ2-3, with TRBD2 identical over 9 bases. The germline V gene encodes CDR1 SGHNT and CDR2 YYREEE (reference sequence). CDR3 length equals 17 residues. V shed 0 bases, J shed 2 bases, and the junction held 7 bases outside the gene matches. The CDR3 loop is CASSLDSRLAVTDTQYF. The CDR3 bases are TGTGCCAGCAGCTTGGATTCGAGACTAGCGGTCACAGATACGCAGTATTTT.

The genes are TRBV29-1 and TRBJ1-1; D is ambiguous. The ends were cut back, 6 bases at V and 4 bases at J, with 9 bases in the middle. This CDR3 has 11 amino acids. CDR1 and CDR2 from the germline V gene are SQVTM and ANQGSEA. The DNA for the CDR3 is TGCAGCGTCGCCGAAGGCACTGAAGCTTTCTTT. It is translated as CSVAEGTEAFF.

V is TRBV28 and J is TRBJ1-2; D unresolved. Per germline, CDR1 MDHEN and CDR2 SYDVKM. V was cut by 5 bases and J by 4 bases, with 14 bases left in between. The CDR3 covers 14 residues. CDR3 protein: CASSQLDEIYGYTF. In DNA form, the CDR3 reads TGTGCCAGCAGTCAACTAGACGAGATCTATGGCTACACCTTC.

The chain uses TRBV11-3 and TRBJ2-3, with D tentatively TRBD1 (6 bases). CDR1 is SGHNT, CDR2 YENEEA, per germline. Trimming removed 2 bases at V and 4 bases at J, with 16 bases between. The CDR3 is 16 amino acids. The CDR3 region is CASSLLVGAGADTQYF. DNA for the CDR3: TGTGCCAGCAGCTTACTCGTGGGGGCCGGGGCAGATACGCAGTATTTT.

The chain uses TRBV27 and TRBJ2-5; D unresolved. Germline V gives CDR1 MNHEY, CDR2 SMNVEV (reference sequence). Trimming removed 3 bases at V and 5 bases at J, with 10 bases between. The CDR3 totals 13 residues. The CDR3 DNA reads as TGTGCCAGCAGTTTTGTACCCGCTGAGACCCAGTACTTC. Its protein product is CASSFVPAETQYF.

The chain recombines TRBV2 with TRBJ2-3; unclear D gene. V was trimmed by 9 bases and J by 2 bases, leaving 3 bases between them. CDR1 and CDR2 from the germline V gene are SNHLY and FYNNEI. CDR3 length: 10 amino acids. The CDR3 sequence is CARHTDTQYF. The CDR3 DNA sequence: TGTGCCAGACACACAGATACGCAGTATTTT.

The chain carries TRBV4-1 and TRBJ2-7; D is uncertain. This CDR3 contains 14 residues. Trimming stripped 4 bases from V and 0 bases from J, with 10 bases between. CDR1 and CDR2 (germline): MGHRA, YSYEKL. CDR3: CASSRAALSYEQYF. The DNA of the CDR3 is TGCGCCAGCAGCCGGGCAGCTCTCTCCTACGAGCAGTACTTC.

V gene TRBV13 combines with J gene TRBJ2-7, with D possibly TRBD1 on 6 matching bases. Germline V lookup: CDR1 PRHDT, CDR2 FYEKMQ (reference sequence). The CDR3 is made up of 16 amino acids. Between the trimmed V and J ends, which lost 7 bases and 2 bases, there was a span of 21 bases. CDR3 protein: CASNRLLQGTPYEQYF. Written as DNA, the CDR3 is TGTGCCAGCAACCGACTTCTACAGGGAACGCCCTACGAGCAGTACTTC.

This clone was observed a handful of times. V and J are TRBV2 and TRBJ1-1; D not certain. This CDR3 region has 12 residues. V was cut by 3 bases and J by 5 bases, with 7 bases left in between. CDR1 SNHLY and CDR2 FYNNEI come from the germline V gene. CDR3 sequence reads: CASSDVGTEAFF. The CDR3 DNA is TGTGCCAGCAGTGATGTGGGAACTGAAGCTTTCTTT.

CDR3 sequence reads: CASNLGVIETQYF. Written as DNA, the CDR3 is TGTGCCAGCAATTTAGGTGTGATAGAGACCCAGTACTTC. The genes are TRBV2 and TRBJ2-5; D is unclear. CDR1 is SNHLY and CDR2 is FYNNEI in the germline V gene. This CDR3 region has 13 residues. With 7 bases removed from V and 4 bases from J, the gap between germline ends came to 13 bases.

The V call is TRBV30, the J call TRBJ2-6; no clear D. This CDR3 has 14 amino acids. The V gene's germline CDR1 is GTSNPN and CDR2 SVGIG (reference sequence). V was trimmed by 3 bases and J by 0 bases, leaving 6 bases between them. CDR3 sequence (DNA): TGTGCCTGGAGGTACGACTCTGGGGCCAACGTCCTGACTTTC. Encoded protein: CAWRYDSGANVLTF.

The chain links TRBV6-5 to TRBJ1-2; no reliable D call. The V gene lost 0 bases and the J gene lost 5 bases, with 13 bases spanning the gap. The CDR3 sequence is 15 residues long. Germline loops: CDR1 MNHEY, CDR2 SVGAGI. CDR3 residues: CASSYSMGRKYGYTF. CDR3 nucleotides: TGTGCCAGCAGTTACTCGATGGGTAGAAAGTATGGCTACACCTTC.

As for this clone: A far larger clone differs by one base, so this is likely a read error. The chain employs TRBV5-5 and TRBJ2-7; no firm D call. The CDR3 totals 13 residues. V lost 4 bases and J lost 3, with 11 bases in between. From germline, CDR1 is SGHKS and CDR2 YYEKEE (reference sequence). The CDR3 loop is CASSAAGYYEQYF. The CDR3 nucleotides are TGTGCCAGCAGCGCCGCAGGCTACTACGAGCAGTACTTC.

In its sample, this clone was seen a few times. DNA of the CDR3: TGCGCCAGCAGCCAAGCGGCGGTTGTAGCCTACGAGCAGTACTTC. It is translated as CASSQAAVVAYEQYF. The V and J genes are TRBV4-1 and TRBJ2-7, with D hard to call. V dropped 1 base and J dropped 2 bases, with 12 bases sitting between them. The CDR3 consists of 15 residues. Germline CDR1 is MGHRA and CDR2 is YSYEKL.

This rearrangement joins TRBV6-5 to TRBJ1-1; no definite D call. Trimming removed 0 bases from V and 2 bases from J, with 4 bases in between. From germline, CDR1 is MNHEY and CDR2 SVGAGI. The CDR3 is 13 amino acids. In DNA, the CDR3 is TGTGCCAGCAGTTACTCGTCCAACACTGAAGCTTTCTTT. As protein: CASSYSSNTEAFF.

The chain couples TRBV13 to TRBJ2-2; D possibly uses TRBD1 or TRBD2 (5 bases each). The germline CDR1 and CDR2 sequences are PRHDT and FYEKMQ (reference sequence). This CDR3 is built from 13 residues. The germline V and J ends were trimmed by 7 bases and 4 bases, with 10 bases remaining between them. The CDR3 protein is CASTAGTTGELFF. The CDR3 DNA follows: TGTGCCAGCACTGCCGGGACCACCGGGGAGCTGTTTTTT.

The chain has TRBV2 and TRBJ1-5; D call uncertain. The germline gives CDR1 SNHLY, CDR2 FYNNEI. V was pared by 7 bases and J by 3 bases, with 16 bases between. The CDR3 length is 15 residues. The DNA of the CDR3 is TGTGCCAGCACCTATAGTATGGGTAACAATCAGCCCCAGCATTTT. This translates into CASTYSMGNNQPQHF.

This chain joins TRBV30 and TRBJ2-2; D might be TRBD1 (5 bases). This CDR3 region has 14 residues. Trimming left V 7 bases short and J 2 bases short, with 14 bases between. Germline-derived CDR1 and CDR2 are GTSNPN and SVGIG (reference sequence). The CDR3 spells CALTGVLNTGELFF. DNA for the CDR3: TGTGCCTTAACAGGTGTGTTAAACACCGGGGAGCTGTTTTTT.

CDR3 protein: CASQLQGPSYEQYF. CDR3 bases: TGTGCCAGCCAACTACAGGGGCCCTCCTACGAGCAGTACTTC. The chain carries TRBV27 and TRBJ2-7, with TRBD1 matching 7 bases. This CDR3 spans 14 amino acids. The germline gives CDR1 MNHEY, CDR2 SMNVEV (reference sequence). Unmatched junction bases numbered 7, after V lost 8 bases and J lost 0 bases.

The chain combines TRBV23-1 with TRBJ2-7; D unresolved. TRBV23-1 belongs to the ORF category, with a function that is uncertain. V was pared by 2 bases and J by 2 bases, with 16 bases between. The length of the CDR3 is 16 residues. The CDR3 DNA reads TGCGCCAGCAGTCAAGACTGGGTCTTCTCCACCTACGAGCAGTACTTC. Translated, it gives CASSQDWVFSTYEQYF.

Only a few counts were recorded for this clone. The chain uses TRBV4-1 and TRBJ1-2; D unresolved. CDR3 size: 14 residues. V lost 4 bases, J lost 1 base, and 10 bases lay in between. CDR1 is MGHRA, CDR2 YSYEKL, per germline. CDR3 sequence (DNA): TGCGCCAGCAGCCCCACGGGTATTAACTATGGCTACACCTTC. This sequence encodes CASSPTGINYGYTF.

The chain couples TRBV27 to TRBJ2-1; TRBD2 aligns across 9 bases. V lost 8 bases, J lost 2 bases, and 7 bases stayed unmatched. This CDR3 has 15 residues. Germline V lookup: CDR1 MNHEY, CDR2 SMNVEV (reference sequence). As DNA, the CDR3 is TGTGCCAGCGTAGCGGGGGCCTTGCCCTACAATGAGCAGTTCTTC. Translation gives CASVAGALPYNEQFF.

This chain links TRBV5-1 with TRBJ2-7, with D uncertain. There are 12 residues in the CDR3. From germline, CDR1 is SGHRS and CDR2 YFSETQ. Trimming cost V 0 bases and J 4 bases, with 5 bases left between them. The CDR3 nucleotides read TGCGCCAGCAGCTTGGGCCAATACGAGCAGTACTTC. This encodes CASSLGQYEQYF. Full variable domain (outside the CDR3, taken from reference TRBV5-1 and TRBJ2-7): KAGVTQTPRYLIKTRGQQVTLSCSPISGHRSVSWYQQTPGQGLQFLFEYFSETQRNKGNFPGRFSGRQFSNSRSEMNVSTLELGDSALYLCASSLGQYEQYFGPGTRLTVT.

The chain couples TRBV4-2 to TRBJ2-2; 7 positions agree with TRBD2. The V and J ends lost 1 base and 7 bases, in that order; junction bases with no gene match: 12. Per germline, CDR1 LGHNA and CDR2 YNFKEQ. This CDR3 region has 17 residues. CDR3 DNA: TGTGCCAGCAGCCAAGGAATTGCGGCGGGAGTGGTCGGGGAGCTGTTTTTT. Residues: CASSQGIAAGVVGELFF.

This chain joins TRBV5-6 and TRBJ2-5, with 7 bases lining up with TRBD2. Per germline, CDR1 SGHDT and CDR2 YYEEEE. The CDR3 has 13 amino acids. The V gene end was trimmed by 0 bases and the J gene end by 5 bases; junction bases not matched to a gene: 1. CDR3 DNA sequence: TGTGCCAGCAGCTTGGCTAGCGGCGAGACCCAGTACTTC. Encoded protein: CASSLASGETQYF. Full variable domain (missing parts from reference TRBV5-6 and TRBJ2-5): DAGVTQSPTHLIKTRGQQVTLRCSPKSGHDTVSWYQQALGQGPQFIFQYYEEEERQRGNFPDRFSGHQFPNYSSELNVNALLLGDSALYLCASSLASGETQYFGPGTRLLVL.

This clone was counted a single time. The chain links TRBV5-1 to TRBJ2-7, with 10 bases fitting TRBD2. This CDR3 comprises 14 residues. CDR1 SGHRS and CDR2 YFSETQ come from the germline V gene. Germline trimming cut 0 bases from V and 3 bases from J; bases unmatched to any gene: 0. In nucleotides, the CDR3 is TGCGCCAGCAGCTTGGCTAGCGGGGGCTACGAGCAGTACTTC. This sequence encodes CASSLASGGYEQYF.

The gene calls are TRBV5-1 and TRBJ2-2; 7 positions agree with TRBD1. The germline gives CDR1 SGHRS, CDR2 YFSETQ. V shed 3 bases and J 5 bases; nucleotides not matched to a gene: 13. The CDR3 sequence is 17 residues long. The DNA of the CDR3 is TGCGCCAGCAGCTCACTAAGACAGGGCAGTGCTACCGGGGAGCTGTTTTTT. Translation gives CASSSLRQGSATGELFF.